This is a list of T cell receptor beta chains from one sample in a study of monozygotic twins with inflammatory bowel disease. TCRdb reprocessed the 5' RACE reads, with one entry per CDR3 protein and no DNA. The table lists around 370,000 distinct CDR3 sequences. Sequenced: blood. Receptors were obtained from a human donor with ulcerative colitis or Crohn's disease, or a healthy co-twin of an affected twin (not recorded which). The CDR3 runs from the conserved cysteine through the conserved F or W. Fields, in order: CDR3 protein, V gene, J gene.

cdr3_aa: CASRGNRGQETQYF; v_call: TRBV6-2/TRBV6-3; j_call: TRBJ2-5
cdr3_aa: CASSHRDGSYEQYF; v_call: TRBV5-1; j_call: TRBJ2-7
cdr3_aa: CASSLGDREAYNEQFF; v_call: TRBV5-1; j_call: TRBJ2-1
cdr3_aa: CASSQDTELSGANVLTF; v_call: TRBV4-1; j_call: TRBJ2-6
cdr3_aa: CASSQDSYGLTNTEAFF; v_call: TRBV4-3; j_call: TRBJ1-1
cdr3_aa: CASSPQSYEQYF; v_call: TRBV18; j_call: TRBJ2-7
cdr3_aa: CSAVTGVVNEQFF; v_call: TRBV29-1; j_call: TRBJ2-1
cdr3_aa: CASSQEIASQPQHF; v_call: TRBV4-1; j_call: TRBJ1-5
cdr3_aa: CASSQALGQAWGNTIYF; v_call: TRBV14; j_call: TRBJ1-3
cdr3_aa: CATSRTPGQGAWQYF; v_call: TRBV15; j_call: TRBJ2-7
cdr3_aa: CASSLALRQETQYF; v_call: TRBV5-1; j_call: TRBJ2-5
cdr3_aa: CASSQEARSTQYF; v_call: TRBV3-1; j_call: TRBJ2-3
cdr3_aa: CASSTQRGVISGELFF; v_call: TRBV6-1; j_call: TRBJ2-2
cdr3_aa: CASSLDSGGVPHLEQFF; v_call: TRBV5-1; j_call: TRBJ2-1
cdr3_aa: CAWNPTGRETQYF; v_call: TRBV30; j_call: TRBJ2-5
cdr3_aa: CASSSGSYYEQYF; v_call: TRBV7-9; j_call: TRBJ2-7
cdr3_aa: CASTYLGTTSSYEQYF; v_call: TRBV6-5; j_call: TRBJ2-7
cdr3_aa: CASSPPGRSYEQYF; v_call: TRBV18; j_call: TRBJ2-7
cdr3_aa: CASSWGDLTDTQYF; v_call: TRBV5-5; j_call: TRBJ2-3
cdr3_aa: CSARSGTENTEAFF; v_call: TRBV20-1; j_call: TRBJ1-1
cdr3_aa: CASSRDREYEQYF; v_call: TRBV18; j_call: TRBJ2-7
cdr3_aa: CASSLSTLQETQYF; v_call: TRBV7-2; j_call: TRBJ2-5
cdr3_aa: CASSLALSGGQETQYF; v_call: TRBV7-7; j_call: TRBJ2-5
cdr3_aa: CASSPSQDAGINSPLHF; v_call: TRBV7-6; j_call: TRBJ1-6
cdr3_aa: CASSYSTGADYGYTF; v_call: TRBV7-8; j_call: TRBJ1-2
cdr3_aa: CASSFEMSRPEGGHYEQYF; v_call: TRBV7-8; j_call: TRBJ2-7
cdr3_aa: CASSPWDRGTETQYF; v_call: TRBV9; j_call: TRBJ2-5
cdr3_aa: CASSSRTGEETQYF; v_call: TRBV7-9; j_call: TRBJ2-5
cdr3_aa: CSAQQDSYGYTF; v_call: TRBV20-1; j_call: TRBJ1-2
cdr3_aa: CASSFRLAANYEQYF; v_call: TRBV12-3/TRBV12-4; j_call: TRBJ2-7